The T cell receptor beta chain under discussion was sequenced for a study of blood T cell repertoires in COVID-19. From germline, CDR1 is SNHLY and CDR2 FYNNEI. V dropped 7 bases and J dropped 0; count of bases not matched to a gene: 11. The CDR3 is made up of 17 amino acids. Participants reported their clinical history, and cohort assignment relied on those reports. Donors in Cohort 3 who had recovered were those with two negative PCRs, healthcare professional clearance, or resolution of their symptoms. The method was immunoSEQ multiplex PCR; TCRdb's version includes in-frame clones alone and lacks a portion of them. The top ten clones hold more than 9% of a sample with about 300,000 clones, around 86% of them seen once.

The sequence derives from a woman aged 18-29 years who had recovered from COVID-19. This chain connects TRBV2 to TRBJ1-1, with 10 bases that match TRBD1. The sample comprised PBMCs or T cells enriched from blood (not recorded which). CDR3 nucleotides: TGTGCCAGCATTCTGACAGGGGGCGCGGATCTGAACACTGAAGCTTTCTTT. Translated, it gives CASILTGGADLNTEAFF.